This section outlines one T cell receptor beta chain sequence together with its context. This clone was seen a few times. Which antigen it targets is not known. Nothing much larger sits one base from this clone, and base qualities are not available. This specimen belongs to a study of T cell responses to AZD1222 COVID-19 vaccine (TCRdb year 2021). For the study in its entirety: A total of 230 or so trial participants underwent TCR sequencing, of whom some 210 received two doses of AZD1222 and about 25 received two doses of the MenACWY control vaccine. Trial participants were enrolled by age into 18-55, 56-69 and 70-plus year subgroups, with 148, 28 and 57 TCR-sequenced participants respectively.

Study-wide findings and limitations: Conclusions about previously exposed vaccinees are limited because only a handful of AZD1222 recipients were SARS-CoV-2 seropositive at baseline. Because no day 14 peak-response samples were available, repertoires were characterized only after the peak T cell response. Nearly half of unique spike-specific TCRs reportedly recognized epitopes outside regions mutated in the B.1.351 and B.1.1.7 variants. Participants were mostly white British, with more females than males. The authors suggested clonal diversity may have been underestimated. In the small 56-69-year group, the increase in depth fell short of significance, most likely because of low power. After two AZD1222 doses, both the breadth and the depth of spike-specific TCRs were significantly higher than at day 0 and than in MenACWY recipients. The vaccine-associated CD4 TCRs covered the entire spike protein, and the dominant responses fell in regions 160-218 and 743-854.

The CDR3 regions of human TCRbeta chains were subjected to immunosequencing. The published analysis was carried out like this. TCRs in the repertoires were compared against a reference library of SARS-CoV-2-specific TCRs that had been generated with the MIRA antigen-specificity platform. Breadth meant the fraction of unique TCRs that were SARS-CoV-2-associated, whereas depth meant the fraction of total T cells that were SARS-CoV-2-associated. Using the MIRA data, each spike-specific TCR was mapped to the spike region that the TCR reacts to and placed in a CD4 or CD8 class. Log10-transformed breadth and depth values were compared by one-way ANOVA with Sidak's multiple comparisons tests. The clones in this table, taken by TCRdb from immuneACCESS, are in-frame only. Not every clone is retained; where verified, under half of the shortfall comes from an unresolved V gene, and the cause of the rest is unknown. The V and J calls and clone size were taken over from that table, and D and trimming were inferred from the DNA. The sample table lists 45,000 to 65,000 clones, 87% of them with a count of one. The top ten hold approximately 2.6% of the sample.

V and J lose 8 bases and 12 bases, and a span of 17 bases separates them. Taken from cysteine to phenylalanine, the CDR3 has 11 residues. The CDR3 DNA has 33 bases and is translated from base 1. According to the study, the label for this sample's time point signals: about 28 days (+/-7) after the second vaccine dose. AZD1222 recipients given second doses at about 4 weeks or at about 12 weeks were pooled, since spike-specific TCR depth and breadth were not found to differ between the two schedules. Vaccinee samples came from UK trials COV001 and COV002, including a single-blind randomized controlled phase 2/3 trial of AZD1222 (ChAdOx1 nCoV-19) in healthy adults. Trial participant PBMC samples were collected at day 0 and day 28 after the second dose for TCRbeta chain sequencing.

In this chain, TRBV12-3 or TRBV12-4 is recombined with TRBJ2-7, with a weak D call of TRBD2 (6 bases match). This TCR was sampled from an adult who received the AZD1222 COVID-19 vaccine. Here the sequenced sample was peripheral blood, taken 28 days after the second AZD1222 dose. The sequenced DNA: TGTGCCAGCGCGGAGGGGCTGCCTCTGTACTTC. Its protein product is CASAEGLPLYF.